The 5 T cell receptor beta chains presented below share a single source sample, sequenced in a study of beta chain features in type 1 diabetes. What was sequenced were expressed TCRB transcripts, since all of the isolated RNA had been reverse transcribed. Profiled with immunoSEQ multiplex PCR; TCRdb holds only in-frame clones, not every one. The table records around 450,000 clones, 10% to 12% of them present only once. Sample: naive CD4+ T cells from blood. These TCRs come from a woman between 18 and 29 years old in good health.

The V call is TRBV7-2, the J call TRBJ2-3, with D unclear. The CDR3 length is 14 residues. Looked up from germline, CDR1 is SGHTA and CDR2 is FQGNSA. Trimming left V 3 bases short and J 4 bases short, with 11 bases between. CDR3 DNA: TGTGCCAGCAGCTTTGTTGTCGGGCCAGATACGCAGTATTTT. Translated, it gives CASSFVVGPDTQYF.

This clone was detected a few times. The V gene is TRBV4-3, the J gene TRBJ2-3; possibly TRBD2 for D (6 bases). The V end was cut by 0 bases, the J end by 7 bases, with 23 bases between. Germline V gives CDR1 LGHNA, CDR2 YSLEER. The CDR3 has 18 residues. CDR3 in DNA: TGCGCCAGCAGCCAAGATAACCGATTTGGAGGGAATAGGAATACGCAGTATTTT. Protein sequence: CASSQDNRFGGNRNTQYF.

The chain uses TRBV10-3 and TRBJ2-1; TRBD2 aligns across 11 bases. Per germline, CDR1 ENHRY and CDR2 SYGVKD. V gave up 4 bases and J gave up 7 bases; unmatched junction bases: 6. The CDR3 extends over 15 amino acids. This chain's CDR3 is CAISAGLAGMNEQFF. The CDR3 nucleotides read TGTGCCATCAGTGCCGGACTAGCGGGTATGAATGAGCAGTTCTTC.

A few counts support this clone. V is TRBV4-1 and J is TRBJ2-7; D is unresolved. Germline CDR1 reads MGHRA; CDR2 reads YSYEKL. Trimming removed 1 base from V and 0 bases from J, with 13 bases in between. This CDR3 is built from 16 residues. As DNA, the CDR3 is TGCGCCAGCAGCCAAGCGGTGTTGCCCTACTCCTACGAGCAGTACGTC. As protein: CASSQAVLPYSYEQYV.

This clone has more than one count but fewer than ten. The DNA for the CDR3 is TGTGCCTGGAGTCTGGAGTCCTCCTACGAGCAGTACTTC. Translating it yields CAWSLESSYEQYF. The rearrangement links TRBV30 to TRBJ2-7; D is unresolved. CDR3 length equals 13 residues. Germline values: CDR1 GTSNPN, CDR2 SVGIG (reference sequence). V gave up 2 bases and J gave up 0 bases, with 8 bases separating them.